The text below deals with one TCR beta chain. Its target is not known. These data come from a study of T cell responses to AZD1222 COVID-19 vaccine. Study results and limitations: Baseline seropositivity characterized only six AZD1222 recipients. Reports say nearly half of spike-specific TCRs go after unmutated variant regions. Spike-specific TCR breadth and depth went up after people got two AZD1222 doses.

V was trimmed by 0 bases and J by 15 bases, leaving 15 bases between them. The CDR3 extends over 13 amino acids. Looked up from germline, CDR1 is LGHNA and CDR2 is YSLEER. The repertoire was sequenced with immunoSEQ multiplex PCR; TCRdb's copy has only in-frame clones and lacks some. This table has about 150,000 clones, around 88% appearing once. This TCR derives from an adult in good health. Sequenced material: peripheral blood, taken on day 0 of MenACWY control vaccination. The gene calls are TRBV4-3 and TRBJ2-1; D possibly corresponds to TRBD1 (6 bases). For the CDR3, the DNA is TGCGCCAGCAGCCAAGATGGTCAGGGGAGCAGGTTCTTC. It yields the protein CASSQDGQGSRFF.